The rows below give T cell receptor beta chains drawn from one sample of a study of T cells in Graves' hyperthyroidism and ophthalmopathy. TCRdb passed the multiplex PCR reads through MiXCR, listing each CDR3 protein once. In the table there are about 740,000 distinct CDR3 sequences, less than 15% of which are singletons. The sequenced sample was blood. The source of these receptors is a young woman with Graves' hyperthyroidism. Both conserved end residues are part of each CDR3. The D gene is left open where the match is weak.

D: TRBD2
V: TRBV20-1
CDR3: CSARDLLRLAGVASKETQYF

D: .
V: TRBV10-2
CDR3: CASSEARYNEQFF

D: TRBD2
V: TRBV7-6
CDR3: CASSYQTTSGRNNEQFF

D: .
V: TRBV20-1
CDR3: CSASDSLYEQYF

D: TRBD1
V: TRBV7-9
CDR3: CASSLTGTVPYGYTF

D: .
V: TRBV5-5
CDR3: CASSSIRDGYTF

D: .
V: TRBV13
CDR3: CASSPRTSGTHTEAFF

D: TRBD2
V: TRBV5-4
CDR3: CASWGGPVNEQFF

D: TRBD2
V: TRBV7-8
CDR3: CASSLAGASGRAVYEQYF

D: .
V: TRBV19
CDR3: CASSIGPLNTEAFF

D: .
V: TRBV20-1
CDR3: CSASGRDSLPGELFF

D: .
V: TRBV10-2
CDR3: CATSPGSLDEQYF

D: .
V: TRBV30
CDR3: CAWSVNAGSTDTQYF

D: TRBD1
V: TRBV6-1
CDR3: CASSENRGLQPQHF

D: .
V: TRBV2
CDR3: CASSDERLSTDTQYF

D: TRBD1
V: TRBV28
CDR3: CASSSPGQANSPLHF

D: .
V: TRBV28
CDR3: CASSAHGIVGNEQFF

D: .
V: TRBV25-1
CDR3: CASTGEANYGYTF

D: .
V: TRBV24-1
CDR3: CATSDPTGDNEQFF

D: TRBD1
V: TRBV28
CDR3: CASLRWDRVSTGELFF

D: .
V: TRBV25-1
CDR3: CASSEPHKRDTQYF

D: .
V: TRBV20-1
CDR3: CSARGMNTEAFF

D: TRBD2
V: TRBV10-3
CDR3: CAISASGRGGETQYF

D: TRBD2
V: TRBV30
CDR3: CAWSSSGRAVYEQFF

D: .
V: TRBV9
CDR3: CASSVGGGPSQETQYF

D: TRBD1
V: TRBV7-9
CDR3: CASSFPGTGGSYEQYF

D: .
V: TRBV30
CDR3: CAWSLTGNTEAFF

D: .
V: TRBV15
CDR3: CATSRGSASYNEQFF

D: .
V: TRBV6-5
CDR3: CASSYGQIKLFF

D: .
V: TRBV6-1
CDR3: CAGTGTSAEAFF

D: .
V: TRBV6-9
CDR3: CASSSTRDSRRMETQYF

D: TRBD1
V: TRBV29-1
CDR3: CSDGYRGYMNTEAFF

D: .
V: TRBV6-2/TRBV6-3
CDR3: CASRTQRQWDQVAFF

D: .
V: TRBV25-1
CDR3: CASSQFIYNEQFF

D: .
V: TRBV4-1
CDR3: CASSQEGVGPQHF

D: .
V: TRBV20-1
CDR3: CSASSGSHEQYF

D: .
V: TRBV4-1
CDR3: CASSQENRERGIQYF

D: .
V: TRBV28
CDR3: CASSPPGLEGTQETQYF

D: TRBD2
V: TRBV2
CDR3: CASRETAGAYNEQFF

D: .
V: TRBV7-9
CDR3: CASSLSGSSSYEQYF

D: .
V: TRBV7-6
CDR3: CASSLSDRSREQYF

D: TRBD1
V: TRBV11-2
CDR3: CASSFHQGAAYNEQFF

D: .
V: TRBV18
CDR3: CASSPPYRGRETQYF

D: TRBD1
V: TRBV2
CDR3: CASGKGQGVSEQYF

D: .
V: TRBV7-2
CDR3: CASNGHEQFF

D: .
V: TRBV19
CDR3: CASSISGDTQYF

D: .
V: TRBV6-2/TRBV6-3
CDR3: CASSVTATGELFF

D: TRBD1
V: TRBV30
CDR3: CARRDSSSYEQYF

D: .
V: TRBV6-2/TRBV6-3
CDR3: CASRPLLPFQPQHF

D: .
V: TRBV10-1
CDR3: CASSESGGNIQYF

D: TRBD2
V: TRBV11-2
CDR3: CASSQPGLAGNEQFF

D: .
V: TRBV15
CDR3: CATSSRLGETQYF

D: TRBD2
V: TRBV6-1
CDR3: CASSPGSSGSLTGELFF

D: .
V: TRBV24-1
CDR3: CATSDQSGWGSYNEQFF

D: .
V: TRBV20-1
CDR3: CSAEGLGSYEQYF

D: .
V: TRBV28
CDR3: CASSLSAGGNEQFF

D: .
V: TRBV6-2/TRBV6-3
CDR3: CASSSLAPTNYGYTF

D: TRBD1
V: TRBV4-3
CDR3: CASSRQGQANTEAFF

D: .
V: TRBV7-9
CDR3: CASHQQSGRGTGELFF

D: .
V: TRBV27
CDR3: CASRRISSYNEQFF